A single sample gave rise to the 14 T cell receptor beta chains below, sequenced in a study of response to subunit inactivated influenza vaccine. TCRdb itself ran the RT-PCR reads through MiXCR, one entry per CDR3 protein. The table has 530,000 or so distinct CDR3 sequences, roughly 12% seen once. Specimen: PBMCs from blood, collected on the day of vaccination. Every receptor here comes from a man aged 45-60 years who received an inactivated influenza vaccine.

This clonotype came up a few times. This rearrangement joins TRBV20-1 to TRBJ2-7, with TRBD1 matching 8 bases. The germline CDR1 and CDR2 sequences are DFQATT and SNEGSKA (reference sequence). Trimming cost V 6 bases and J 3 bases; bases outside gene matches: 13. This CDR3 contains 15 residues. The CDR3 DNA is TGCAGTGCGTTCGGGACAGGAGAACCTTTCTACGAGCAGTACTTC. Its protein product is CSAFGTGEPFYEQYF.

This clonotype appeared a few times. The rearrangement joins TRBV5-1 to TRBJ2-1; D not resolved. The V gene's germline CDR1 is SGHRS and CDR2 YFSETQ. There are 15 residues in the CDR3. V was clipped by 4 bases and J by 3 bases, with 14 bases between them. DNA of the CDR3: TGCGCCAGCAGCACGGACGGTGCAGTCTACAATGAGCAGTTCTTC. Translated, it gives CASSTDGAVYNEQFF.

This chain connects TRBV28 to TRBJ1-2, with D uncertain. CDR1 and CDR2 from the germline V gene are MDHEN and SYDVKM. Trimming pared 5 bases from V and 2 bases from J, leaving 9 bases between. This CDR3 comprises 13 residues. The CDR3 bases are TGTGCCAGCAGTGCCACACAGAACTATGGCTACACCTTC. Translation gives CASSATQNYGYTF.

This clonotype was observed a handful of times. The chain combines TRBV7-2 with TRBJ2-3; D uncertain. The V gene lost 1 base and the J gene lost 7 bases, with 12 bases spanning the gap. Germline CDR1 reads SGHTA; CDR2 reads FQGNSA. This CDR3 contains 14 residues. The CDR3: CASSLDPPGNTQYF. DNA for the CDR3: TGTGCCAGCAGCTTAGACCCCCCCGGAAATACGCAGTATTTT.

This clonotype was seen only a few times. The J gene is TRBJ1-4, the V gene TRBV28, with 9 nucleotides matching TRBD1. The germline gives CDR1 MDHEN, CDR2 SYDVKM. The CDR3 runs 13 residues. The V gene end was trimmed by 6 bases and the J gene end by 8 bases; junction bases not matched to a gene: 4. The CDR3 region has the DNA TGTGCCAGCAGGGACAGGGGCTCAGAAAAACTGTTTTTT. Protein: CASRDRGSEKLFF.

The V call is TRBV4-1, the J call TRBJ2-5; D is ambiguous. V lost 0 bases, J lost 4 bases, and 9 bases lay in between. This CDR3 is built from 14 residues. Germline loops: CDR1 MGHRA, CDR2 YSYEKL. The CDR3 sequence: CASSQEGPAETQYF. The CDR3, as DNA: TGCGCCAGCAGCCAAGAGGGCCCGGCAGAGACCCAGTACTTC.

V and J are TRBV12-1 and TRBJ2-1; whether TRBD2, the table's D call, matches the DNA was not checked. TRBV12-1 has pseudogene status. The CDR3 is 15 residues long. In DNA, the CDR3 is TGTGCCAGCAGCTTTGATGTTGAGCGGGGCAATGAGCAGTTCTTC. This gives the protein CASSFDVERGNEQFF.

This clonotype appeared many times. The chain links TRBV6-1 to TRBJ1-1; D unclear. The V end lost 2 bases, the J end lost 2 bases, and 6 bases lay between the germline ends. CDR3 length: 13 amino acids. CDR1 and CDR2 (germline): MNHNS, SASEGT. The CDR3 sequence: CASSERSNTEAFF. In nucleotides, the CDR3 is TGTGCCAGCAGTGAAAGGTCAAACACTGAAGCTTTCTTT.

The chain combines TRBV29-1 with TRBJ2-7; 7 nucleotides align to TRBD1. V lost 6 bases to trimming and J lost 2 bases; unmatched junction nucleotides: 7. This CDR3 has 13 amino acids. Germline V gene lookup returns CDR1 SQVTM and CDR2 ANQGSEA. Here the CDR3 reads CSVPGTAPYEQYF. The CDR3 nucleotides are TGCAGCGTCCCCGGGACAGCACCCTACGAGCAGTACTTC.

A few counts support this clonotype. V and J are TRBV28 and TRBJ1-4, with D possibly TRBD1 on 5 matching bases. The ends were cut back, 4 bases at V and 3 bases at J, with 21 bases in the middle. The germline gives CDR1 MDHEN, CDR2 SYDVKM. This CDR3 has 18 residues. The DNA for the CDR3 is TGTGCCAGCAGTTCCCCGGGGACGGTTGGCCTGGCTAATGAAAAACTGTTTTTT. This gives the protein CASSSPGTVGLANEKLFF.

This chain uses TRBV12-3 or TRBV12-4 with TRBJ2-1; a weak D match, TRBD2 (5 bases). Trimming left V 4 bases short and J 10 bases short, with 17 bases between. This CDR3 is 14 amino acids long. The CDR3 region is CASSSGELVLEQFF. In nucleotides, the CDR3 is TGTGCCAGCAGTTCCGGGGAACTAGTCTTAGAGCAGTTCTTC.

Turning to this clonotype: An end of the junction does not agree with germline; a read error may underlie this. The V gene is TRBV11-2, the J gene TRBJ2-5; no reliable D call. The CDR3 is 15 amino acids. Germline V gives CDR1 SGHAT, CDR2 FQNNGV. Written as DNA, the CDR3 is TGTGCCAGCAGCTCATCAGCGCCACCTCAAGATACCCAGTACTTC. This gives the protein CASSSSAPPQDTQYF.

This clonotype has only a few counts. The chain carries TRBV28 and TRBJ2-5; 7 bases map to TRBD2. The CDR3 length is 14 residues. Trimming removed 6 bases from V and 5 bases from J; junction bases left unmatched: 9. Germline V gene sequence: CDR1 MDHEN, CDR2 SYDVKM. CDR3 sequence reads: CASRLTSLIETQYF. CDR3 coding DNA: TGTGCCAGCAGGCTGACTAGCCTGATCGAGACCCAGTACTTC.

This clonotype occurred a few times. The chain's CDR3 is CASSLAGGGQETQYF. CDR3 coding DNA: TGCGCCAGCAGCTTGGCAGGGGGAGGACAAGAGACCCAGTACTTC. The rearrangement joins TRBV5-1 to TRBJ2-5; possible D gene TRBD1, 7 bases. The CDR3 contains 15 residues. Trimming took 0 bases from V and 2 from J, leaving 11 bases between them. The germline CDR1 and CDR2 sequences are SGHRS and YFSETQ.